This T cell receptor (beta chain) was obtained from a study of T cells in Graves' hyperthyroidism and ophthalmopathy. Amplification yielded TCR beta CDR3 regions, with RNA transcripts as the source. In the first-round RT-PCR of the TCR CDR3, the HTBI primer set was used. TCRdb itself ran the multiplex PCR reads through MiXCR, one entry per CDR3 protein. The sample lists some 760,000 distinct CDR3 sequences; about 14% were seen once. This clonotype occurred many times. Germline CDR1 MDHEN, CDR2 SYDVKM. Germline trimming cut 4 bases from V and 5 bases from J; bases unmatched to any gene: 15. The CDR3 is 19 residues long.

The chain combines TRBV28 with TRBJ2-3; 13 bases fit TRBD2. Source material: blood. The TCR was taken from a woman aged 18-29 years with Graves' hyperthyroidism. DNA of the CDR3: TGTGCCAGCAGTTCGCACCTTTTCAGACTAGCGGGAGGAGGAGATACGCAGTATTTT. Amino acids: CASSSHLFRLAGGGDTQYF. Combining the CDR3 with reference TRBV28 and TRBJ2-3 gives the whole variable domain DVKVTQSSRYLVKRTGEKVFLECVQDMDHENMFWYRQDPGLGLRLIYFSYDVKMKEKGDIPEGYSVSREKKERFSLILESASTNQTSMYLCASSSHLFRLAGGGDTQYFGPGTRLTVL.